Below, 2 T cell receptor beta chains from the same sample are listed, as sequenced in a study of response to subunit inactivated influenza vaccine. TCRdb redid the calling of the RT-PCR reads with MiXCR, one entry per CDR3 protein. The sample holds hundreds of thousands of distinct CDR3 sequences, around 11% seen once. Source: PBMCs from blood, taken on the day of vaccination. These receptors were collected from a man aged 50 or older who received an inactivated influenza vaccine.

This clonotype has a handful of counts. V gene TRBV20-1 combines with J gene TRBJ2-2; D possibly matches TRBD1 or TRBD2 (5 bases each). The length of the CDR3 is 16 residues. Trimming left V 0 bases short and J 0 bases short, with 11 bases between. Looked up from germline, CDR1 is DFQATT and CDR2 is SNEGSKA (reference sequence). CDR3 sequence (DNA): TGCAGTGCTAGAGATTCGAGGGGCACGAACACCGGGGAGCTGTTTTTT. It translates to CSARDSRGTNTGELFF.

The genes are TRBV29-1 and TRBJ2-3; possible D gene TRBD2, 5 bases. The germline V and J ends were trimmed by 6 bases and 0 bases, with 19 bases remaining between them. Germline V gene lookup returns CDR1 SQVTM and CDR2 ANQGSEA. The CDR3 is 16 amino acids. CDR3 loop: CSVAAILGPSTDTQYF. The CDR3 DNA reads as TGCAGCGTCGCCGCCATACTAGGGCCGAGCACAGATACGCAGTATTTT.